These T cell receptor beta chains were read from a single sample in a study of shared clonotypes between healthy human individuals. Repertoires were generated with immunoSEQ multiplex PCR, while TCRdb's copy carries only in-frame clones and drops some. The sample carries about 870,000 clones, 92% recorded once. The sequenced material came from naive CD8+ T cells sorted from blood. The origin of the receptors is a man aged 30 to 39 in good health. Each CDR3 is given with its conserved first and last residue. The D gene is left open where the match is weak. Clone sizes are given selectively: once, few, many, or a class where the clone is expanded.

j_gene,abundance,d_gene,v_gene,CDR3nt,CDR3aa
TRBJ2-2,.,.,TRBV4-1,TGCGCCAGCAGCGCTCGCGGGGGCGCGGTCGAGATGAACACCGGGGAGCTGTTTTTT,CASSARGGAVEMNTGELFF
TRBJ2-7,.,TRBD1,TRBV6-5,TGTGCCAGCAGTTACTCCGGGACAGGGACCTACGAGCAGTACTTC,CASSYSGTGTYEQYF
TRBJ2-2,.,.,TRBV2,TGTGCCAGCGGCAGCCCGACCGGGGAGCTGTTTTTT,CASGSPTGELFF
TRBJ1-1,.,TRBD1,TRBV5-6,TGTGCCAGCAGCCCATGGGATCTGGGACAGGGACCCACTGAAGCTTTCTTT,CASSPWDLGQGPTEAFF
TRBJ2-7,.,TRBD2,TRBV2,TGTGCCAGCACCTCAGCGGGAGGCCGGGGCGAGCAGTACTTC,CASTSAGGRGEQYF
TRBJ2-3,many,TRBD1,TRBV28,TGTGCCAGCAGTCCCCCGGGACAGGGGGCGGTGGATACGCAGTATTTT,CASSPPGQGAVDTQYF
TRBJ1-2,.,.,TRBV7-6,TGTGCCAGCAGCTTAGTCATCGAGGCTAGGGGGGACCCCAGCGGCTACACCTTC,CASSLVIEARGDPSGYTF
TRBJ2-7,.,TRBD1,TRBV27,TGTGCCAGCAGTTTTCTCCGAACAGGGGGCTCCGCCGGCGAGCAGTACTTC,CASSFLRTGGSAGEQYF
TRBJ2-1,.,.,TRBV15,TGTGCCACCAGCGTAAGCGACAGTGATGAGCAGTTCTTC,CATSVSDSDEQFF
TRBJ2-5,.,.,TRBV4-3,TGCGCCAGCAGCCAAGATCTGGACTTGTACCAAGAGACCCAGTACTTC,CASSQDLDLYQETQYF
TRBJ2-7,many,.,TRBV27,TGTGCCAGCAGTTTATCGATGGCTAGACAGTCCTACGAGCAGTACTTC,CASSLSMARQSYEQYF
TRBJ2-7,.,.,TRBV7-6,TGTGCCAGCAGCTTCGGGCTCTCGGGCTACGAGCAGTACTTC,CASSFGLSGYEQYF
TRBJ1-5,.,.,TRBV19,TGTGCCAGTAGTATGCCCCAGGAACCCAATCAGCCCCAGCATTTT,CASSMPQEPNQPQHF
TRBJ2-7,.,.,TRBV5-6,TGTGCCAGCAGCTTGGAGCAGGGACCAAGCTCCTACGAGCAGTACTTC,CASSLEQGPSSYEQYF
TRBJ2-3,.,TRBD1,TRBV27,TGTGCCAGCAGTTTATGGACAGGGCCAGATACGCAGTATTTT,CASSLWTGPDTQYF
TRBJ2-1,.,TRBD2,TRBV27,TGTGCCAGCAGTTTGTTGTGGGAGGGTAGGAATGAGCAGTTCTTC,CASSLLWEGRNEQFF
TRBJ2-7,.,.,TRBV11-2,TGTGCCAGCAGCTATATCACGGGGGACTCCTACGAGCAGTACTTC,CASSYITGDSYEQYF
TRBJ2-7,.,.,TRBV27,TGTGCCAGCAGTTTCGGGGGATACGAGCAGTACTTC,CASSFGGYEQYF
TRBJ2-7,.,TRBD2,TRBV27,TGTGCCAGCAGTTTTGAGGGACTAGCGGAGGATGAGCAGTACTTC,CASSFEGLAEDEQYF
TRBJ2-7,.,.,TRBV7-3,TGTGCCAGCAGCTTACGACTAGGGACAGACCGATACGAGCAGTACTTC,CASSLRLGTDRYEQYF
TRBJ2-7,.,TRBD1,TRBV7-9,TGTGCCAGCAGCTTACCTTCCGGGGGACAGGGAGGCTACGAGCAGTACTTC,CASSLPSGGQGGYEQYF
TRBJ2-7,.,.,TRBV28,TGTGCCAGCAGCTCGGGACACTTGTACGAGCAGTACTTC,CASSSGHLYEQYF